This TCR beta chain was profiled in a study of PD-1 blockade in classical Hodgkin lymphoma. Germline V lookup: CDR1 WSHSY, CDR2 SAAADI. The CDR3 covers 15 residues. V gave up 3 bases and J gave up 8 bases; unmatched junction bases: 10. Profiled with immunoSEQ multiplex PCR; TCRdb holds only in-frame clones, not every one. The table records under 9,000 clones, 87% of them present only once. The time point is: cycle 4 day 1 (C4D1), after 5 to 7 weeks of nivolumab. Every patient relapsed after autologous stem cell transplantation, and brentuximab vedotin exposure varied. The chain is built from TRBV10-2 and TRBJ2-1; 7 positions agree with TRBD2. The TCR originated in a human donor with classical Hodgkin lymphoma. Sequenced material: peripheral blood mononuclear cells (PBMCs), taken before the fourth cycle of nivolumab. CDR3 protein: CASSEPAGVDDEQFF. The CDR3 coding sequence is TGCGCCAGCAGTGAACCGGCGGGAGTAGACGATGAGCAGTTCTTC.